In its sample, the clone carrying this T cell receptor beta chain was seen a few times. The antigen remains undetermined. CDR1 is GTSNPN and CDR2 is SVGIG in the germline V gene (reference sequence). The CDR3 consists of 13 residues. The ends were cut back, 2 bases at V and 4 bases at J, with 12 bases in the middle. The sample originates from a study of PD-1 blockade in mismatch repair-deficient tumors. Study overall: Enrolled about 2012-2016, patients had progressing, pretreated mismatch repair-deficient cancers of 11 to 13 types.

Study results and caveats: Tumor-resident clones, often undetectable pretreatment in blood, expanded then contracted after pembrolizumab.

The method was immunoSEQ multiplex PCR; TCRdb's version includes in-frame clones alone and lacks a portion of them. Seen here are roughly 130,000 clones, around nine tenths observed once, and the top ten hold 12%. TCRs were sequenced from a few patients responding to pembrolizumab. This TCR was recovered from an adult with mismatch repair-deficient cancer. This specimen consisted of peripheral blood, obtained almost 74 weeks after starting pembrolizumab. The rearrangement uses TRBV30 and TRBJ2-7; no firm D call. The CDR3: CAWSISIGYEQYF. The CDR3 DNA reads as TGTGCCTGGAGTATCTCCATCGGATACGAGCAGTACTTC.